The clone carrying this T cell receptor beta chain was seen a handful of times. Its antigen is unknown. The data are from a study of T cells after yellow fever vaccination. TCR cDNA, made by 5'RACE template switching, carried an added universal primer site and UMIs. Each CDR3 protein is one row after TCRdb ran MiXCR on the 5' RACE reads. The sample lists hundreds of thousands of distinct CDR3 sequences, roughly a fifth occurring once. Study findings and constraints: Most clones from primary vaccination resurfaced after the booster (around 97% CD4, less than 90% CD8). In FACS-sorted repertoires, abundant clonotypes from the bulk population could appear as contaminants. A small share of clonotypes appeared in both CD4 and CD8 compartments.

CDR3 size: 13 residues. The germline V gene encodes CDR1 LNHDA and CDR2 SQIVND (reference sequence). V was clipped by 6 bases and J by 6 bases, with 12 bases between them. Material: PBMCs, obtained 15 days after the yellow fever booster vaccination. This sequence joins TRBV19 and TRBJ2-1; D uncertain. The sequence came from a man aged 25 to 45 who received the YFV17D yellow fever vaccine. CDR3 loop: CASRQVTGNEQFF. CDR3 sequence (DNA): TGTGCCAGTAGGCAAGTCACCGGCAATGAGCAGTTCTTC. The variable domain in full, completed from reference TRBV19 and TRBJ2-1, reads DGGITQSPKYLFRKEGQNVTLSCEQNLNHDAMYWYRQDPGQGLRLIYYSQIVNDFQKGDIAEGYSVSREKKESFPLTVTSAQKNPTAFYLCASRQVTGNEQFFGPGTRLTVL.